One and the same sample provided the 24 T cell receptor beta chains below, sequenced in a study of T cell repertoires in cytomegalovirus infection. TCRdb used MiXCR to reprocess the reads, holding one entry per CDR3 protein. The table lists around 530,000 distinct CDR3 sequences, more than 15% of them singletons, with 20% to 30% in the top ten. Material for sequencing was CD8+ T cells from PBMCs. The receptor source for this set is a human donor in good health (CMV status not recorded). Some clones in this sample may be carry-over from other donors' samples.

The V call is TRBV6-6, the J call TRBJ1-5; D gene uncertain. Trimming removed 6 bases from V and 4 bases from J, with 13 bases in between. The length of the CDR3 is 14 residues. Germline-derived CDR1 and CDR2 are MNHNY and SVGAGI (reference sequence). In nucleotides, the CDR3 is TGTGCCAGCAGCCCGCTTGTCGAAAATCAGCCCCAGCATTTT. Protein sequence: CASSPLVENQPQHF.

This clonotype was observed at least ten times. The CDR3 sequence is CASSLDRDYPENEQFF. Written as DNA, the CDR3 is TGTGCCAGCAGCTTGGACCGGGACTACCCTGAGAATGAGCAGTTCTTC. The rearrangement joins TRBV7-2 to TRBJ2-1, with 7 bases lining up with TRBD2. After removal of 3 bases from V and 7 bases from J, the junction contained 12 bases not matched to a gene. CDR1 and CDR2 (germline): SGHTA, FQGNSA. The CDR3 runs 16 residues. Full variable domain (missing parts from reference TRBV7-2 and TRBJ2-1): GAGVSQSPSNKVTEKGKDVELRCDPISGHTALYWYRQSLGQGLEFLIYFQGNSAPDKSGLPSDRFSAERTGGSVSTLTIQRTQQEDSAVYLCASSLDRDYPENEQFFGPGTRLTVL.

V is TRBV20-1 and J is TRBJ2-3, with D hard to call. The germline V gene has CDR1 DFQATT and CDR2 SNEGSKA (reference sequence). The CDR3 has 11 amino acids. Between the trimmed V and J ends, which lost 5 bases and 5 bases, there was a span of 8 bases. This CDR3 is CSAVEIDTQYF. CDR3 in DNA: TGCAGTGCTGTCGAGATAGATACGCAGTATTTT.

In this sample, this clonotype turned up many times. The chain has TRBV7-9 and TRBJ2-1, with unresolved D. Trimming left V 0 bases short and J 9 bases short, with 6 bases between. The CDR3 has 12 amino acids. Germline V gene sequence: CDR1 SEHNR, CDR2 FQNEAQ (reference sequence). The chain's CDR3 is CASSLATREQFF. CDR3 coding DNA: TGTGCCAGCAGCTTAGCCACGCGTGAGCAGTTCTTC.

This clonotype was recorded many times. The chain recombines TRBV7-6 with TRBJ1-1, with TRBD1 matching over 8 bases. This CDR3 region has 15 residues. CDR1 and CDR2 (germline): SGHVS, FNYEAQ. Unmatched junction bases numbered 6, after V lost 3 bases and J lost 3 bases. CDR3 nucleotide sequence: TGTGCCAGCAGCTTCATCCGGGACAGGCACACTGAAGCTTTCTTT. Translated: CASSFIRDRHTEAFF. Looking up the rest from reference TRBV7-6 and TRBJ1-1 gives the full variable domain: GAGVSQSPRYKVTKRGQDVALRCDPISGHVSLYWYRQALGQGPEFLTYFNYEAQQDKSGLPNDRFSAERPEGSISTLTIQRTEQRDSAMYRCASSFIRDRHTEAFFGQGTRLTVV.

This clonotype was detected only a few times. The chain recombines TRBV4-1 with TRBJ2-7, with a possible D match to TRBD2 (7 bases). Trimming pared 0 bases from V and 3 bases from J, leaving 9 bases between. Germline CDR1 reads MGHRA; CDR2 reads YSYEKL. The CDR3 sequence is 14 residues long. Here the CDR3 DNA reads TGCGCCAGCAGCCAAGAGGGGGGGCTCTACGAGCAGTACTTC. The encoded protein is CASSQEGGLYEQYF.

On this clonotype itself: This may come from a read error, since a much larger clone is one base off. The CDR3 ends on some other residue instead of the conserved phenylalanine or tryptophan, so this is likely a read error. The chain recombines TRBV27 with TRBJ2-1; TRBD1 matches 10 bases. V shed 8 bases, J shed 1 base, and the junction held 2 bases outside the gene matches. Per germline, CDR1 MNHEY and CDR2 SMNVEV (reference sequence). The CDR3 runs 14 residues. The CDR3 region is CASGDRGSYNEQFL. The DNA for the CDR3 is TGTGCCAGCGGGGACAGGGGTTCCTACAATGAGCAGTTCTTA.

In this sample, this clonotype turned up a few times. The chain has TRBV2 and TRBJ2-3; 7 bases align to TRBD1. Trimming cost V 0 bases and J 4 bases; bases outside gene matches: 7. Germline values: CDR1 SNHLY, CDR2 FYNNEI. The CDR3 consists of 16 residues. As DNA, the CDR3 is TGTGCCAGCAGTGAAGCGCGACAGGGCCTGGCAGATACGCAGTATTTT. Translating it yields CASSEARQGLADTQYF.

The chain employs TRBV2 and TRBJ1-1; tentative D call: TRBD1 (6 bases). The V end lost 8 bases, the J end lost 5 bases, and 30 bases lay between the germline ends. The CDR3 length is 18 residues. Germline CDR1 is SNHLY and CDR2 is FYNNEI. For the CDR3, the DNA is TGTGCCAGCCAACCCACCCGGGGGGGGGCGCCGAAATTTACTGAAGCTTTCTTT. Translated, it gives CASQPTRGGAPKFTEAFF.

The table lists this clonotype with many counts. The genes are TRBV28 and TRBJ1-2; D remains ambiguous. Trimming removed 7 bases at V and 4 bases at J, with 13 bases between. The CDR3 has 13 residues. Germline V gene sequence: CDR1 MDHEN, CDR2 SYDVKM. The CDR3 coding sequence is TGTGCCAGCACTCCAAAGGGTTTCTATGGCTACACCTTC. It codes for CASTPKGFYGYTF.

There are a few counts of this clonotype. The chain uses TRBV6-1 and TRBJ1-1; tentatively, D is TRBD1 (6 bases). V lost 0 bases and J 6 bases, leaving 14 bases between the germline ends. CDR3 length: 15 residues. Germline V gene lookup returns CDR1 MNHNS and CDR2 SASEGT. For the CDR3, the DNA is TGTGCCAGCAGTGAAGCGCTACGAAGGACAGCTGAAGCTTTCTTT. It is translated as CASSEALRRTAEAFF.

The chain recombines TRBV15 with TRBJ2-1, with D possibly TRBD2 on 6 matching bases. This CDR3 region has 13 residues. Germline V gene sequence: CDR1 LNHNV, CDR2 YYDKDF (reference sequence). V was cut by 5 bases and J by 9 bases, with 14 bases left in between. CDR3 residues: CATSPPGVGEQFF. In nucleotides, the CDR3 is TGTGCCACCAGCCCACCGGGGGTTGGTGAGCAGTTCTTC.

The V call is TRBV7-3, the J call TRBJ2-1; D unresolved. Germline V gene lookup returns CDR1 SGHTA and CDR2 FQGTGA. This CDR3 is built from 13 residues. V was cut by 3 bases and J by 5 bases, with 8 bases left in between. Here the CDR3 DNA reads TGTGCCAGCAGCTTTATCCGGGACAATGAGCAGTTCTTC. Residues: CASSFIRDNEQFF. The whole variable domain, filled in from reference TRBV7-3 and TRBJ2-1, reads GAGVSQTPSNKVTEKGKYVELRCDPISGHTALYWYRQSLGQGPEFLIYFQGTGAADDSGLPNDRFFAVRPEGSVSTLKIQRTERGDSAVYLCASSFIRDNEQFFGPGTRLTVL.

This clonotype has ten or more counts. This rearrangement joins TRBV6-1 to TRBJ2-3; D is ambiguous. The CDR3 is made up of 14 amino acids. V gave up 8 bases and J gave up 7 bases, with 19 bases separating them. Germline values: CDR1 MNHNS, CDR2 SASEGT. The CDR3 DNA reads TGTGCCAGCGTAGTAGGACCCGCCGGGTATACGCAGTATTTT. Translation gives CASVVGPAGYTQYF.

This clonotype came up many times. The V and J genes are TRBV7-2 and TRBJ2-7; 9 positions agree with TRBD2. V was clipped by 4 bases and J by 0 bases; unmatched bases: 16. From germline, CDR1 is SGHTA and CDR2 FQGNSA. The CDR3 contains 19 residues. The CDR3 nucleotides read TGTGCCAGCAGCTCTCCATCTCCGGGACTAGCCTTTTTCTCCTACGAGCAGTACTTC. Translated: CASSSPSPGLAFFSYEQYF.

Concerning this clonotype itself: A much larger clone sits a single nucleotide away, making a read error possible. The CDR3 carries no conserved terminal phenylalanine or tryptophan, so it likely arises from a read error. The J gene is TRBJ1-2, the V gene TRBV12-3 or TRBV12-4; the D gene is possibly TRBD1 (6 bases). The CDR3 is 16 residues long. Between the trimmed V and J ends, which lost 5 bases and 4 bases, there was a span of 20 bases. The CDR3 reads CASSPINPGHLYGYTL. DNA for the CDR3: TGTGCCAGCAGTCCAATCAATCCGGGACACCTCTATGGCTACACCTTA.

The chain recombines TRBV7-4 with TRBJ2-7; 7 bases map to TRBD2. V was pared by 6 bases and J by 1 base, with 24 bases of the junction left unmatched. This CDR3 spans 20 amino acids. Germline V gene lookup returns CDR1 SGHVT and CDR2 SQSDAQ. The CDR3 spells CASRQIQLYPRSSGSYEQYF. In DNA form, the CDR3 reads TGTGCCAGCAGGCAAATACAACTCTACCCCCGATCTAGCGGATCCTACGAGCAGTACTTC.

In this sample, this clonotype turned up many times. The chain carries TRBV7-3 and TRBJ2-1; TRBD2 aligns across 11 bases. The CDR3 has 15 residues. V was clipped by 1 base and J by 6 bases; unmatched bases: 2. From germline, CDR1 is SGHTA and CDR2 FQGTGA. The CDR3 loop is CASSLIAGGVNEQFF. In nucleotides, the CDR3 is TGTGCCAGCAGCTTAATAGCGGGAGGGGTCAATGAGCAGTTCTTC.

This clonotype was counted only a few times. This chain uses TRBV6-5 with TRBJ1-2; a weak D match, TRBD1 (5 bases). The CDR3 has 12 amino acids. V was cut by 4 bases and J by 7 bases, with 10 bases left in between. Germline CDR1 reads MNHEY; CDR2 reads SVGAGI. CDR3 DNA: TGTGCCAGCAGTTCGGACATGCGTGGCTACACCTTC. Translated: CASSSDMRGYTF.

This clonotype was seen ten or more times. The chain couples TRBV27 to TRBJ2-7; 7 bases line up with TRBD2. CDR3 length: 16 residues. V was pared by 0 bases and J by 5 bases, with 10 bases of the junction left unmatched. Per germline, CDR1 MNHEY and CDR2 SMNVEV (reference sequence). CDR3 nucleotides: TGTGCCAGCAGTTTATCGAAGGCGGGAGCCAGGAACGAGCAGTACTTC. It yields the protein CASSLSKAGARNEQYF.

The gene calls are TRBV12-3 or TRBV12-4 and TRBJ2-7; 7 positions agree with TRBD2. Trimming removed 7 bases from V and 3 bases from J; junction bases left unmatched: 9. There are 14 residues in the CDR3. CDR3 in DNA: TGTGCCAGCACCCTTGAGCGGGGAAACTACGAGCAGTACTTC. This encodes CASTLERGNYEQYF.

The chain joins TRBV11-2 to TRBJ2-2; 12 bases fit TRBD2. With V trimmed by 6 bases and J by 5 bases, 13 bases remained unmatched. This CDR3 has 18 amino acids. In germline, CDR1 is SGHAT, CDR2 FQNNGV. The CDR3 loop is CASSFSYTSGGKTGELFF. Here the CDR3 DNA reads TGTGCCAGCAGTTTTTCATATACTAGCGGGGGGAAAACCGGGGAGCTGTTTTTT.

This clonotype was detected ten times or more. V and J are TRBV28 and TRBJ2-5; 8 nucleotides align to TRBD2. CDR1 MDHEN and CDR2 SYDVKM come from the germline V gene. J gave up 3 bases and V 3 bases, and 6 bases lay outside the gene matches. The CDR3 is 15 residues long. The CDR3 nucleotides read TGTGCCAGCAGTTTGACAGCGGGAGTAAAAGAGACCCAGTACTTC. Its protein product is CASSLTAGVKETQYF.

This clonotype was counted between two and nine times. The CDR3 loop reads CSAPPPDDQETQYF. Written as DNA, the CDR3 is TGCAGTGCTCCCCCCCCCGACGACCAAGAGACCCAGTACTTC. The V and J genes are TRBV20-1 and TRBJ2-5, with D unclear. Trimming pared 5 bases from V and 0 bases from J, leaving 13 bases between. The CDR3 is 14 residues long. Germline V gene sequence: CDR1 DFQATT, CDR2 SNEGSKA (reference sequence).